This TCR beta chain was identified in a study of T cells in Graves' hyperthyroidism and ophthalmopathy. The study, taken as a whole, reports: Model-based prediction identified ophthalmopathy a median roughly 6.1 months prior to its onset. Also found in blood were most expanded thyroid clonotypes above 0.001.

CDR3 size: 13 residues. V gave up 0 bases and J gave up 12 bases; unmatched junction bases: 4. Germline V gives CDR1 KGHDR, CDR2 SFDVKD. This clonotype was picked up a small number of times. Its target is unknown. RNA transcripts provided the source from which TCR beta CDR3 regions were amplified. HTBI primers were employed in a first-round RT-PCR of the TCR CDR3. TCRdb itself ran the multiplex PCR reads through MiXCR, one entry per CDR3 protein. This sample has about 640,000 distinct CDR3 sequences, with roughly 20% found just once. Each person with ophthalmopathy scored at least 3 on the Clinical Activity Score, reached NOSPECS grade 4 or higher, and had been ill under 3 months. Uncontrolled infection, other autoimmune disease, pregnancy and lactation each barred patients from inclusion.

The rearrangement links TRBV24-1 to TRBJ2-1, with 7 bases matching TRBD1. This receptor was identified in a man younger than 45 with Graves' ophthalmopathy. The material sequenced was blood. The CDR3 spells CATSDLRGLGQFF. The CDR3 nucleotides are TGTGCCACCAGTGATTTGAGGGGGCTTGGGCAGTTCTTC.